Reported below is one T cell receptor beta chain. After extraction with the RNeasy kit, roughly 0.45 to 1 ug of the RNA was reverse transcribed using random hexamers. The TCR beta CDR3 was amplified by immunoSEQ multiplex PCR across 54 Vbeta, 13 Jbeta. TCRdb fed the immunoSEQ multiplex PCR reads into MiXCR, producing one record per CDR3 protein. This table has hundreds of thousands of distinct CDR3 sequences, roughly 93% appearing once. The sample belongs to a study of CD8 T cells in Susac syndrome. Germline V CDR1 and CDR2: PRHDT, FYEKMQ (reference sequence). The ends were cut back, 5 bases at V and 0 bases at J, with 14 bases in the middle. The CDR3 runs 16 residues. The authors sequenced TCR beta from blood CD8+ and CD4+ T cells. Both CD4+ and CD8+ T cells were negatively isolated, and TEMRA cells underwent FACS enrichment.

V is TRBV13 and J is TRBJ2-4; D is possibly TRBD1 (6 bases). Sequenced: CD4+ T cells from PBMCs. The sequence derives from a human donor with multiple sclerosis. The chain's CDR3 is CASSPRTALAKNIQYF. In DNA, the CDR3 is TGTGCCAGCAGCCCGAGGACAGCCCTAGCCAAAAACATTCAGTACTTC.